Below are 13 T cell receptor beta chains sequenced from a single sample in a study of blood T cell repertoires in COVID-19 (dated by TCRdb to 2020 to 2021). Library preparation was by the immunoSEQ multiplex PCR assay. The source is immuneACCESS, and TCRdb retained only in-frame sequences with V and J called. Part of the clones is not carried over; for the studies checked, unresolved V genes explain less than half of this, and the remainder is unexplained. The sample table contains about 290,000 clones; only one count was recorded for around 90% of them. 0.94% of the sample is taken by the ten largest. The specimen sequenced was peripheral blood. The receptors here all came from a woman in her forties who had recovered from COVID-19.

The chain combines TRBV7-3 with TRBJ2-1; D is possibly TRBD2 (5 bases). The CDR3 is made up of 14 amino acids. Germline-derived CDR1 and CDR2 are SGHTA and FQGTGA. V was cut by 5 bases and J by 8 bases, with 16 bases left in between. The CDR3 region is CASSQPGFGDEQFF. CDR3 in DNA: TGTGCCAGCAGCCAACCGGGGTTTGGCGATGAGCAGTTCTTC. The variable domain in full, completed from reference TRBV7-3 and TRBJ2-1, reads GAGVSQTPSNKVTEKGKYVELRCDPISGHTALYWYRQSLGQGPEFLIYFQGTGAADDSGLPNDRFFAVRPEGSVSTLKIQRTERGDSAVYLCASSQPGFGDEQFFGPGTRLTVL.

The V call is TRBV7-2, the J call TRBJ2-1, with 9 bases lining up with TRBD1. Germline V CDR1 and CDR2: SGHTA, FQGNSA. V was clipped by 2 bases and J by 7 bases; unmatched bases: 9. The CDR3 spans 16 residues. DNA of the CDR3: TGTGCCAGCAGCTTAAGCTCCGGGACAGGGTGGAATGAGCAGTTCTTC. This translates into CASSLSSGTGWNEQFF.

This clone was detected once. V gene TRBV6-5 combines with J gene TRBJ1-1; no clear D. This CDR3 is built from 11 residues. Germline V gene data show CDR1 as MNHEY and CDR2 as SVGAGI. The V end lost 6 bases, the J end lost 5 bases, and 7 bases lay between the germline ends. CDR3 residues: CASRGATEAFF. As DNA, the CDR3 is TGTGCCAGCAGGGGAGCGACTGAAGCTTTCTTT.

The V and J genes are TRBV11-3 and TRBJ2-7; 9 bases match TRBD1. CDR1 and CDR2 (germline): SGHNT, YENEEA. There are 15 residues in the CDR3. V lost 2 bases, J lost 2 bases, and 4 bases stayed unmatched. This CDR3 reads CASSLMGQGPYEQYF. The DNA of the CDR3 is TGTGCCAGCAGCTTAATGGGACAGGGCCCCTACGAGCAGTACTTC.

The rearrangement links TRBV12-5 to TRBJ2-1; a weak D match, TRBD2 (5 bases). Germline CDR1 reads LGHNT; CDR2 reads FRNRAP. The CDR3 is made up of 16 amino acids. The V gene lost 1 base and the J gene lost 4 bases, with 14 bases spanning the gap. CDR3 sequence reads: CASGLAQKLGYNEQFF. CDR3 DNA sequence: TGTGCTAGTGGTTTGGCACAAAAACTAGGTTACAATGAGCAGTTCTTC.

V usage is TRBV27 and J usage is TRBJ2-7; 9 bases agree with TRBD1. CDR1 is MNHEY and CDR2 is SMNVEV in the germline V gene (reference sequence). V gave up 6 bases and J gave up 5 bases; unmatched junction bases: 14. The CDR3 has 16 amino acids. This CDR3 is CASSRVLGTGWNEQYF. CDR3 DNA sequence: TGTGCCAGCAGCCGGGTACTGGGGACAGGGTGGAACGAGCAGTACTTC.

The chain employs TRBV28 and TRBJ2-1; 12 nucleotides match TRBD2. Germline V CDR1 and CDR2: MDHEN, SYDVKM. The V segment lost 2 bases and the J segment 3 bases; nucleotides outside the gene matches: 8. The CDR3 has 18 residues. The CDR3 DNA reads TGTGCCAGCAGTTTACCGGGACTAGCGGGTGGGGGCTACAATGAGCAGTTCTTC. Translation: CASSLPGLAGGGYNEQFF.

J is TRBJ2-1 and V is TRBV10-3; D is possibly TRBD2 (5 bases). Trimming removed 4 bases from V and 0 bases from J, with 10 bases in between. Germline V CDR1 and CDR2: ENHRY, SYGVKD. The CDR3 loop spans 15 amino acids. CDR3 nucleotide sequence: TGTGCCATCAGTGCCCTGGGGAGCTCCTACAATGAGCAGTTCTTC. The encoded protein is CAISALGSSYNEQFF.

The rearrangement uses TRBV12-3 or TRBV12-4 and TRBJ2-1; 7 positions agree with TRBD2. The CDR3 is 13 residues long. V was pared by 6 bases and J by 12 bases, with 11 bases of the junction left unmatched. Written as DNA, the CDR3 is TGTGCCAGCAGCGGGGGGACTCGCTCTCCGCAGTTCTTC. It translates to CASSGGTRSPQFF.

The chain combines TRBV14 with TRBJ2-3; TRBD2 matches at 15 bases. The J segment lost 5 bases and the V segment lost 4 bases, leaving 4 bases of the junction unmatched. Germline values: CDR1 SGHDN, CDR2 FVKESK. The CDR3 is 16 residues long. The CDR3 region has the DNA TGTGCCAGCAGCCCCGGACTAGCGGGAGGGCAAGATACGCAGTATTTT. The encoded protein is CASSPGLAGGQDTQYF.

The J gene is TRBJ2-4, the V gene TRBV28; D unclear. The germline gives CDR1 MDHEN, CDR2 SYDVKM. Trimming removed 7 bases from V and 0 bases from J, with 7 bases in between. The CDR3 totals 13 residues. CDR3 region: CASMEIAKNIQYF. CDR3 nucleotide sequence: TGTGCCAGCATGGAGATAGCCAAAAACATTCAGTACTTC.

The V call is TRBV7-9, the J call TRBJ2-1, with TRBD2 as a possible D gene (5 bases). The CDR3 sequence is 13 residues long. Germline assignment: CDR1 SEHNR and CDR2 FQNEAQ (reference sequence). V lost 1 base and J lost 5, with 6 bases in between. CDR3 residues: CASSLVGDNEQFF. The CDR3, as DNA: TGTGCCAGCAGCTTAGTCGGGGACAATGAGCAGTTCTTC.

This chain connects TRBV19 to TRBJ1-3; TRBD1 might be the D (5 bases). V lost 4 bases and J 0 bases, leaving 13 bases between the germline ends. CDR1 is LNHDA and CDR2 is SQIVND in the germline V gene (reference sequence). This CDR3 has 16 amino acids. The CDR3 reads CASSTLTGHSGNTIYF. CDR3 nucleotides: TGTGCCAGTAGTACTCTAACAGGACACTCTGGAAACACCATATATTTT.